This record covers a single T cell receptor (beta chain). Antigen: not known. The TCR library protocol was used to attach unique molecular identifiers. These identifiers were attached to individual cDNA molecules. TCRdb re-analysed the 5' RACE reads in MiXCR, keeping a single row per CDR3 protein. This sample carries roughly 100,000 distinct CDR3 sequences, under 15% of them seen once, and the ten largest clones take 6% to 7%. The CDR3 is made up of 16 amino acids. V was clipped by 6 bases and J by 0 bases, with 15 bases between them. Germline values: CDR1 MDHEN, CDR2 SYDVKM. This sample is drawn from a study of early T cells in non-severe SARS-CoV-2 infection. Study-level findings and limits: Sequences matched to VDJdb favored anti-spike CD8 responses, while private and CD4 specificities were missed.

This chain links TRBV28 with TRBJ1-5; weak D call: TRBD1 (6 bases). The receptor was isolated from an adult who was a healthcare worker with PCR-confirmed SARS-CoV-2 infection or an uninfected control (not recorded which). Sequenced: whole blood. The CDR3: CASSSGALYSNQPQHF. The CDR3 bases are TGTGCCAGCAGCTCGGGGGCCCTCTATAGCAATCAGCCCCAGCATTTT.